There are a few counts of the clone carrying this TCR beta chain. The antigen is undetermined. The CDR3 is 12 residues long. Germline values: CDR1 SEHNR, CDR2 FQNEAQ (reference sequence). The V and J ends lost 4 bases and 4 bases respectively, with 8 bases between them. This sample is part of a study of T cell repertoires in cytomegalovirus infection. Study summary: CMV infection together with matching HLA type was indicated by public TCR beta signatures.

One entry per CDR3 protein results from TCRdb running MiXCR on the reads. This sample has roughly 90,000 distinct CDR3 sequences; approximately 32% occur once, and the top ten carry less than 75%. Study-level results: The study identified carriers of CMV plus the relevant HLA from cumulative public TCR beta family frequency.

The rearrangement joins TRBV7-9 to TRBJ2-7; D gene uncertain. The sequencing here drew on CD8+ T cells from cultured PBMCs, taken from culture after CMV antigen stimulation. This TCR came from a human donor in good health (CMV status not recorded). Some clones in this sample may be carry-over from other donors' samples. The DNA of the CDR3 is TGTGCCAGCAGCTCGACCCTGTACGAGCAGTACTTC. Residues: CASSSTLYEQYF.